Below are 17 T cell receptor beta chains sequenced from a single sample in a study of control samples from healthy donors and cancer patients. The table came from immunoSEQ multiplex PCR; TCRdb's copy has only in-frame clones and leaves some out. Here the sample spans some 120,000 clones, around 96% being singletons. The sequencing input was blood. Receptors were obtained from a man in his thirties or forties in good health.

This sequence joins TRBV10-3 and TRBJ2-1, with TRBD2 matching over 7 bases. V shed 3 bases, J shed 4 bases, and the junction held 6 bases outside the gene matches. The CDR3 is 15 residues long. Germline V lookup: CDR1 ENHRY, CDR2 SYGVKD. CDR3: CAISEPASGYNEQFF. CDR3 bases: TGTGCCATCAGTGAACCGGCTAGCGGATACAATGAGCAGTTCTTC.

This chain joins TRBV4-3 and TRBJ1-1; no reliable D call. V shed 3 bases and J shed 7 bases, with 15 bases lying between them. CDR1 LGHNA and CDR2 YSLEER come from the germline V gene. This CDR3 spans 14 amino acids. The CDR3 protein is CASSQASLGDEAFF. The CDR3 coding sequence is TGCGCCAGCAGCCAGGCCTCGTTAGGAGATGAAGCTTTCTTT.

The chain couples TRBV14 to TRBJ2-4, with D possibly being TRBD1 (6 bases). The CDR3 has 16 residues. Trimming took 0 bases from V and 2 from J, leaving 11 bases between them. Looked up from germline, CDR1 is SGHDN and CDR2 is FVKESK. Here the CDR3 reads CASSQDPRGTKNIQYF. CDR3 DNA: TGTGCCAGCAGCCAAGATCCCAGGGGAACCAAAAACATTCAGTACTTC.

This clone appeared once. The rearrangement uses TRBV19 and TRBJ2-1; the match to TRBD1 covers 8 bases. Germline CDR1 reads LNHDA; CDR2 reads SQIVND (reference sequence). This CDR3 region has 13 residues. Trimming cost V 3 bases and J 7 bases; bases outside gene matches: 2. As DNA, the CDR3 is TGTGCCAGTAGTATGGGACAGGCGAATGAGCAGTTCTTC. Translating gives CASSMGQANEQFF.

The genes are TRBV4-1 and TRBJ2-2; possibly TRBD2 for D (5 bases). Trimming removed 3 bases at V and 0 bases at J, with 8 bases between. The CDR3 length is 15 residues. The germline V gene has CDR1 MGHRA and CDR2 YSYEKL. Here the CDR3 reads CASSQGAPNTGELFF. CDR3 DNA sequence: TGCGCCAGCAGCCAGGGAGCACCGAACACCGGGGAGCTGTTTTTT.

This clone was recorded once. The V gene is TRBV11-2, the J gene TRBJ2-1; possibly TRBD2 for D (5 bases). Germline V gene data show CDR1 as SGHAT and CDR2 as FQNNGV. The V end was cut by 4 bases, the J end by 7 bases, with 11 bases between. This CDR3 comprises 13 residues. CDR3 coding DNA: TGTGCCAGCAGCTCGCTTCGGGGAAATGAGCAGTTCTTC. Encoded protein: CASSSLRGNEQFF. Together with reference TRBV11-2 and TRBJ2-1, the CDR3 gives the full variable domain: EAGVAQSPRYKIIEKRQSVAFWCNPISGHATLYWYQQILGQGPKLLIQFQNNGVVDDSQLPKDRFSAERLKGVDSTLKIQPAKLEDSAVYLCASSSLRGNEQFFGPGTRLTVL.

This clone was counted between two and nine times. The chain uses TRBV19 and TRBJ1-6, with TRBD1 matching over 8 bases. J gave up 10 bases and V 6 bases, and 8 bases lay outside the gene matches. The CDR3 spans 14 residues. CDR1 and CDR2 (germline): LNHDA, SQIVND (reference sequence). CDR3 DNA: TGTGCCAGTAGGCTGGCAGGGGGCAGCTCACCCCTCCACTTT. It translates to CASRLAGGSSPLHF.

V usage is TRBV10-1 and J usage is TRBJ1-1; 10 bases fit TRBD1. The V and J ends lost 4 bases and 1 base, in that order; junction bases with no gene match: 6. The CDR3 spans 16 residues. Per the germline V gene, CDR1 is WNHNN and CDR2 is SYGVQD (reference sequence). CDR3 loop: CASSGDRGPGNTEAFF. Written as DNA, the CDR3 is TGCGCCAGCAGTGGTGACAGGGGGCCCGGGAACACTGAAGCTTTCTTT.

The V call is TRBV2, the J call TRBJ2-1, with 8 nucleotides matching TRBD2. V dropped 3 bases and J dropped 0; count of bases not matched to a gene: 4. The CDR3 is 16 amino acids. Germline V gives CDR1 SNHLY, CDR2 FYNNEI. In DNA form, the CDR3 reads TGTGCCAGCAGTGATCGGGGGGGGCTCTCCTACAATGAGCAGTTCTTC. Residues: CASSDRGGLSYNEQFF.

The V gene is TRBV27, the J gene TRBJ1-6, with 9 bases matching TRBD1. Germline trimming cut 4 bases from V and 6 bases from J; bases unmatched to any gene: 4. CDR3 length: 15 residues. Germline CDR1 reads MNHEY; CDR2 reads SMNVEV (reference sequence). CDR3 bases: TGTGCCAGCAGTTACAGGGGGCGGACTAATTCACCCCTCCACTTT. Translation: CASSYRGRTNSPLHF.

J is TRBJ2-6 and V is TRBV18; perhaps D is TRBD1 or TRBD2 (5 bases each). The CDR3 has 17 residues. The germline gives CDR1 KGHSH, CDR2 LQKENI. V was clipped by 0 bases and J by 1 base, with 10 bases between them. CDR3 loop: CASSPPIGTSGANVLTF. CDR3 nucleotides: TGTGCCAGCTCACCACCGATAGGGACGTCTGGGGCCAACGTCCTGACTTTC.

The gene calls are TRBV12-3 or TRBV12-4 and TRBJ1-5; D unresolved. The CDR3 loop spans 12 amino acids. Trimming took off 10 bases at V and 0 bases at J, with 7 bases between the two ends. The DNA for the CDR3 is TGTGCCACCAGGAATAGCAATCAGCCCCAGCATTTT. Encoded protein: CATRNSNQPQHF.

This chain joins TRBV19 and TRBJ1-2; 8 bases are shared with TRBD1. CDR1 and CDR2 (germline): LNHDA, SQIVND (reference sequence). This CDR3 comprises 13 residues. V gave up 3 bases and J gave up 5 bases; unmatched junction bases: 2. The CDR3 DNA reads TGTGCCAGTAGTATCGACAGGGGATATGGCTACACCTTC. Protein: CASSIDRGYGYTF.

The chain has TRBV7-9 and TRBJ1-1; D is unresolved. The V gene lost 0 bases and the J gene lost 1 base, with 9 bases spanning the gap. Germline V lookup: CDR1 SEHNR, CDR2 FQNEAQ (reference sequence). The CDR3 extends over 15 amino acids. CDR3 loop: CASSLAHLGNTEAFF. The CDR3 DNA reads TGTGCCAGCAGCTTAGCGCACCTCGGGAACACTGAAGCTTTCTTT.

The chain is built from TRBV6-2 or TRBV6-3 and TRBJ1-1; D is unclear. The CDR3 length is 14 residues. Trimming took 5 bases from V and 1 from J, leaving 11 bases between them. In germline, CDR1 is MNHEY, CDR2 SVGEGT. The CDR3 region is CASSQTERNTEAFF. The CDR3 DNA is TGTGCCAGCAGTCAAACAGAAAGGAACACTGAAGCTTTCTTT.

The genes are TRBV7-9 and TRBJ2-1; the match to TRBD2 covers 9 bases. The germline V gene has CDR1 SEHNR and CDR2 FQNEAQ (reference sequence). CDR3 length equals 15 residues. V trimming: 3 bases; J trimming: 7 bases; junction bases outside the gene matches: 7. In DNA form, the CDR3 reads TGTGCCAGCAGCTTTCAGCGGGGGGCCGGGAATGAGCAGTTCTTC. This codes for CASSFQRGAGNEQFF. Full variable domain (outside the CDR3, taken from reference TRBV7-9 and TRBJ2-1): DTGVSQNPRHKITKRGQNVTFRCDPISEHNRLYWYRQTLGQGPEFLTYFQNEAQLEKSRLLSDRFSAERPKGSFSTLEIQRTEQGDSAMYLCASSFQRGAGNEQFFGPGTRLTVL.

This chain uses TRBV4-3 with TRBJ1-6; D gene uncertain. V was trimmed by 1 base and J by 10 bases, leaving 8 bases between them. This CDR3 contains 13 residues. Germline V gene sequence: CDR1 LGHNA, CDR2 YSLEER. The CDR3: CASSQGGRSPLHF. CDR3 DNA sequence: TGCGCCAGCAGCCAAGGGGGTAGGTCACCCCTCCACTTT.